Listed below are T cell receptor beta chains from one sample, sequenced in a study of shared clonotypes between healthy human individuals. Sequencing was performed with immunoSEQ multiplex PCR; in TCRdb, only in-frame clones are kept and a portion is missing. The sample has roughly 700,000 clones, about 74% seen once. Sequenced sample: memory CD4+ T cells sorted from blood. All receptors come from a woman aged 25 to 39 in good health. The CDR3 runs from the conserved cysteine through the conserved F or W. A D gene is named only where the DNA matches it firmly. Rows give clone size only sometimes, using once, few, many, or a class for an expanded clone.

TRBV19,TRBJ1-1,-,14,-,CASSMQATNTEAFF,TGTGCCAGTAGTATGCAGGCCACGAACACTGAAGCTTTCTTT
TRBV7-9,TRBJ1-4,-,14,-,CASSLGTGNEKLFF,TGTGCCAGCAGCTTAGGGACGGGGAATGAAAAACTGTTTTTT
TRBV18,TRBJ1-2,-,15,-,CASSPRRESNYGYTF,TGTGCCAGCTCACCAAGGAGGGAATCGAACTATGGCTACACCTTC
TRBV27,TRBJ2-2,-,14,-,CATRETWDTGELFF,TGTGCCACGAGGGAAACGTGGGACACCGGGGAGCTGTTTTTT
TRBV7-3,TRBJ2-5,few,16,-,CASSLKGRVYGETQYF,TGTGCCAGCAGCTTAAAAGGCAGGGTTTATGGGGAGACCCAGTACTTC
TRBV30,TRBJ2-2,-,14,-,CAWSLDPWGGELFF,TGTGCCTGGAGTTTGGACCCGTGGGGCGGGGAGCTGTTTTTT
TRBV20-1,TRBJ2-7,-,11,-,CSARLLYEQYF,TGCAGTGCTAGACTTCTATACGAGCAGTACTTC
TRBV30,TRBJ1-5,-,13,-,CAWSKGAGQPQHF,TGTGCCTGGAGTAAAGGGGCGGGTCAGCCCCAGCATTTT
TRBV29-1,TRBJ1-1,-,13,TRBD1,CSVEEGRGQVPFF,TGCAGCGTTGAGGAGGGTCGGGGACAGGTTCCTTTCTTT
TRBV6-5,TRBJ2-2,many,14,-,CASRVRGDTGELFF,TGTGCCAGCAGGGTTAGGGGGGACACCGGGGAGCTGTTTTTT